This T cell receptor beta chain was captured by sequencing in a study of T cell responses to AZD1222 COVID-19 vaccine. General study results and limits: All repertoire sampling was performed exclusively after the peak T cell response. Donors, mostly white British, included more females; clonal diversity was possibly underestimated. Nearly half of unique spike-specific TCRs reportedly avoided B.1.351 and B.1.1.7 mutated regions. Just 5 to 7 AZD1222 recipients tested seropositive at baseline.

As to this clone: Its antigen is still unknown.

This CDR3 spans 16 amino acids. Trimming took 0 bases from V and 0 from J, leaving 7 bases between them. CDR1 and CDR2 from the germline V gene are SGHNT and YYREEE (reference sequence). TCRdb's table, derived via immunoSEQ multiplex PCR, lists solely in-frame clones and lacks some. The table has 25,000 to 30,000 clones, 89% seen once; the top ten hold about 1.2%. This TCR came from an adult in good health. Sequences were derived from peripheral blood, sampled on day 0 of AZD1222 vaccination. The chain combines TRBV5-4 with TRBJ2-6; a possible D gene is TRBD2 (6 bases). The CDR3 spells CASSLAGVSGANVLTF. The CDR3 bases are TGTGCCAGCAGCTTGGCGGGGGTCTCTGGGGCCAACGTCCTGACTTTC.